Below are 21 T cell receptor beta chains sequenced from a single sample in a study of shared clonotypes between healthy human individuals. TCRdb keeps only in-frame clones here, not all; method: immunoSEQ multiplex PCR. The table includes roughly 700,000 clones, around two thirds detected once. The sample comprised memory CD4+ T cells sorted from blood. Indicated subset: CD45RA-negative fraction. All receptors derive from a woman in her 30s in good health.

The chain combines TRBV7-9 with TRBJ2-3, with D unclear. Trimming shortened V by 8 bases and J by 4 bases, and 10 bases separated the two germline ends. Germline CDR1 reads SEHNR; CDR2 reads FQNEAQ (reference sequence). The CDR3 spans 12 residues. CDR3 DNA: TGTGCCAGCCGCGCCGGATCAGATACGCAGTATTTT. The encoded protein is CASRAGSDTQYF.

This clone has ten or more counts. This rearrangement joins TRBV28 to TRBJ2-1, with D unclear. From germline, CDR1 is MDHEN and CDR2 SYDVKM. CDR3 length equals 14 residues. Between the trimmed V and J ends, which lost 7 bases and 0 bases, there was a span of 10 bases. The CDR3 region is CASNRQYSYNEQFF. The CDR3 DNA reads TGTGCCAGCAATCGACAATACTCCTACAATGAGCAGTTCTTC.

The CDR3 nucleotides read TGTGCCAGTAGTCTATCGACGGTCTCCTACGAGCAGTACTTC. Translating gives CASSLSTVSYEQYF. This chain uses TRBV19 with TRBJ2-7; D gene uncertain. V lost 5 bases, J lost 0 bases, and 11 bases lay in between. Germline V gene data show CDR1 as LNHDA and CDR2 as SQIVND (reference sequence). The CDR3 has 14 amino acids.

This clone has only a few counts. This chain links TRBV10-3 with TRBJ2-2; perhaps D is TRBD1 or TRBD2 (6 bases each). The CDR3 length is 15 residues. V lost 3 bases and J lost 6, with 14 bases in between. In germline, CDR1 is ENHRY, CDR2 SYGVKD. CDR3 bases: TGTGCCATCAGTGATGGGGGGCTCAGGTCCGGGGAGCTGTTTTTT. Its protein is CAISDGGLRSGELFF.

V is TRBV29-1 and J is TRBJ2-1; tentatively, D is TRBD2 (6 bases). Looked up from germline, CDR1 is SQVTM and CDR2 is ANQGSEA. The V end was cut by 7 bases, the J end by 7 bases, with 11 bases between. The CDR3 extends over 11 amino acids. The CDR3 here is CSEVRGNEQFF. The CDR3 DNA follows: TGCAGCGAGGTCCGGGGGAATGAGCAGTTCTTC.

The V call is TRBV19, the J call TRBJ2-2; a weak D match, TRBD1 (5 bases). Germline V gene data show CDR1 as LNHDA and CDR2 as SQIVND (reference sequence). V lost 8 bases and J lost 6, with 16 bases in between. The CDR3 has 14 amino acids. The CDR3 loop reads CASLRTTFAGELFF. The DNA for the CDR3 is TGTGCCAGTTTGCGGACAACCTTTGCCGGGGAGCTGTTTTTT.

The chain combines TRBV15 with TRBJ1-4; TRBD1 aligns across 8 bases. The CDR3 sequence is 16 residues long. Germline CDR1 LNHNV, CDR2 YYDKDF (reference sequence). After removal of 1 base from V and 4 bases from J, the junction contained 5 bases not matched to a gene. CDR3 bases: TGTGCCACCAGCAGAGGGGGGACAGGCCTTAATGAAAAACTGTTTTTT. The encoded protein is CATSRGGTGLNEKLFF.

The rearrangement uses TRBV6-6 and TRBJ2-1; 10 bases fit TRBD2. Germline trimming cut 8 bases from V and 9 bases from J; bases unmatched to any gene: 10. From germline, CDR1 is MNHNY and CDR2 SVGAGI (reference sequence). CDR3 length: 14 residues. The CDR3: CASREASGSGEQFF. For the CDR3, the DNA is TGTGCCAGCCGGGAGGCTAGCGGGAGCGGTGAGCAGTTCTTC.

With respect to this clone: A far larger clone is a single base away, which makes a read error likely. The rearrangement joins TRBV5-8 to TRBJ2-7; D call uncertain. The CDR3 has 13 amino acids. Trimming left V 2 bases short and J 2 bases short, with 8 bases between. The germline gives CDR1 SGHTS, CDR2 YDEGEE. The CDR3 loop is CASSLGITYEQYF. DNA of the CDR3: TGTGCCAGCAGCTTAGGGATAACCTACGAGCAGTACTTC.

This sequence joins TRBV11-2 and TRBJ2-5; 11 nucleotides align to TRBD2. The CDR3 sequence is 16 residues long. Germline CDR1 and CDR2: SGHAT and FQNNGV. After removal of 3 bases from V and 2 bases from J, the junction contained 5 bases not matched to a gene. The CDR3 loop is CASSFLGLAEQETQYF. The CDR3 region has the DNA TGTGCCAGCAGCTTTTTGGGACTAGCGGAACAAGAGACCCAGTACTTC.

V is TRBV4-1 and J is TRBJ1-1; no firm D call. This CDR3 is built from 16 residues. Trimming cost V 0 bases and J 0 bases, with 11 bases left between them. Germline V gene data show CDR1 as MGHRA and CDR2 as YSYEKL. The CDR3 bases are TGCGCCAGCAGCCAAGAGTACGGAACTCTGAACACTGAAGCTTTCTTT. Amino acid sequence: CASSQEYGTLNTEAFF.

The CDR3 DNA reads TGTGCCAGCAGCTTAGCGAGGGGTGAAAAACTGTTTTTT. Translating gives CASSLARGEKLFF. This chain uses TRBV7-3 with TRBJ1-4, with D possibly matching TRBD1 (5 bases). Germline V gives CDR1 SGHTA, CDR2 FQGTGA. The ends were cut back, 2 bases at V and 7 bases at J, with 8 bases in the middle. The CDR3 runs to 13 residues.

J is TRBJ1-2 and V is TRBV4-2; TRBD1 might be the D (5 bases). Germline V gene lookup returns CDR1 LGHNA and CDR2 YNFKEQ. Between the trimmed V and J ends, which lost 0 bases and 1 base, there was a span of 12 bases. CDR3 length equals 16 residues. CDR3 sequence (DNA): TGTGCCAGCAGCCAAGATCCAGGGAATATTAACTATGGCTACACCTTC. The encoded protein is CASSQDPGNINYGYTF.

The CDR3 DNA reads as TGTGCCAGCTCACCATGGTCGGGACAGGGGGCTGAAAAACTGTTTTTT. It codes for CASSPWSGQGAEKLFF. The V call is TRBV18, the J call TRBJ1-4; the match to TRBD1 covers 12 bases. This CDR3 spans 16 amino acids. Germline values: CDR1 KGHSH, CDR2 LQKENI. The V gene end was trimmed by 2 bases and the J gene end by 7 bases; junction bases not matched to a gene: 5.

This sequence joins TRBV23-1 and TRBJ1-1; D uncertain. TRBV23-1 falls under the ORF class, with uncertain function. The CDR3 has 14 residues. The V end was cut by 7 bases, the J end by 0 bases, with 12 bases between. CDR3 bases: TGCGCCAGCATCCAAGCAGGCATGAACACTGAAGCTTTCTTT. Residues: CASIQAGMNTEAFF.

As to this clone: The same CDR3 is also encoded by other DNA sequences in this sample. The gene calls are TRBV5-6 and TRBJ2-7, with TRBD2 as a possible D gene (5 bases). Trimming left V 3 bases short and J 4 bases short, with 14 bases between. The CDR3 runs 14 residues. Germline CDR1 reads SGHDT; CDR2 reads YYEEEE. The chain's CDR3 is CASSSLDSPYEQYF. Here the CDR3 DNA reads TGTGCCAGCAGCTCGTTGGACTCACCGTACGAGCAGTACTTC.

The chain couples TRBV14 to TRBJ2-3; 14 bases fit TRBD2. The CDR3 runs to 14 residues. Germline trimming cut 4 bases from V and 9 bases from J; bases unmatched to any gene: 3. Germline CDR1 and CDR2: SGHDN and FVKESK. The CDR3 loop is CASSPGTSGGTQYF. CDR3 sequence (DNA): TGTGCCAGCAGCCCCGGGACTAGCGGGGGAACGCAGTATTTT.

This clone was detected only a few times. The chain couples TRBV6-5 to TRBJ2-7; TRBD1 matches at 7 bases. The CDR3 contains 14 residues. In germline, CDR1 is MNHEY, CDR2 SVGAGI. Unmatched junction bases numbered 10, after V lost 7 bases and J lost 4 bases. The CDR3 DNA is TGTGCCAGCAAGAGGGGGCAGGTTGGGTACGAGCAGTACTTC. The encoded protein is CASKRGQVGYEQYF.

This clone was found a few times. CDR3 nucleotides: TGCGCCAGCAGCAAAGACAGGGGGCGGGAGACCCAGTACTTC. Translation gives CASSKDRGRETQYF. The chain is built from TRBV5-1 and TRBJ2-5; 10 positions match TRBD1. With 4 bases clipped from V and 5 bases from J, the junction kept 5 bases outside the gene matches. From germline, CDR1 is SGHRS and CDR2 YFSETQ. CDR3 length equals 14 residues.

The V gene is TRBV12-5, the J gene TRBJ2-2; D is undetermined. Germline CDR1 LGHNT, CDR2 FRNRAP. The ends were cut back, 2 bases at V and 0 bases at J, with 10 bases in the middle. The CDR3 is made up of 16 amino acids. The CDR3 protein is CASGLILGTNTGELFF. The CDR3 DNA is TGTGCTAGTGGTTTGATCCTCGGAACGAACACCGGGGAGCTGTTTTTT.

The J gene is TRBJ2-3, the V gene TRBV5-5; TRBD1 aligns across 10 bases. Germline V gives CDR1 SGHKS, CDR2 YYEKEE (reference sequence). Trimming removed 4 bases from V and 5 bases from J; junction bases left unmatched: 13. The CDR3 sequence is 17 residues long. CDR3 sequence (DNA): TGTGCCAGCAGCCCACGGGAGACAGGGGGCCCACGAGATACGCAGTATTTT. Translating gives CASSPRETGGPRDTQYF.